The 12 T cell receptor beta chains below come from one sample, sequenced in a study of blood T cell repertoires in COVID-19. Sequencing used immunoSEQ multiplex PCR; TCRdb keeps in-frame clones, though not all of them. The profile shows some 40,000 clones, about 80% of them singletons. The sequenced sample was peripheral blood. The receptor set was obtained from a human donor in a cohort sampled during active COVID-19.

This chain uses TRBV6-6 with TRBJ2-7; the D gene is possibly TRBD2 (5 bases). Germline V gives CDR1 MNHNY, CDR2 SVGAGI (reference sequence). The V end was cut by 7 bases, the J end by 1 base, with 11 bases between. CDR3 length equals 13 residues. DNA of the CDR3: TGTGCCAGCACTCTAGCCCAGTCCTACGAGCAGTACTTC. Its protein product is CASTLAQSYEQYF.

This clone has a single count. The chain combines TRBV30 with TRBJ2-5; 8 bases agree with TRBD2. This CDR3 spans 13 amino acids. With V trimmed by 3 bases and J by 4 bases, 4 bases remained unmatched. Germline V CDR1 and CDR2: GTSNPN, SVGIG (reference sequence). The CDR3 loop reads CAWSTGGVETQYF. The CDR3 DNA is TGTGCCTGGAGCACCGGGGGGGTAGAGACCCAGTACTTC.

This clone was counted a single time. This chain connects TRBV7-2 to TRBJ1-1, with a possible D match to TRBD1 (5 bases). This CDR3 contains 14 residues. Germline CDR1 SGHTA, CDR2 FQGNSA. Trimming stripped 5 bases from V and 5 bases from J, with 15 bases between. CDR3 region: CASSLKRQGTEAFF. For the CDR3, the DNA is TGTGCCAGCAGCCTTAAACGGCAGGGAACTGAAGCTTTCTTT.

The J gene is TRBJ2-3, the V gene TRBV30, with D unresolved. CDR1 GTSNPN and CDR2 SVGIG come from the germline V gene (reference sequence). V was cut by 3 bases and J by 2 bases, with 18 bases left in between. The CDR3 is made up of 16 amino acids. As DNA, the CDR3 is TGTGCCTGGAGCCCCGGGTTCCGAGATCTCACAGATACGCAGTATTTT. The encoded protein is CAWSPGFRDLTDTQYF.

The chain couples TRBV23-1 to TRBJ2-7; D is unclear. TRBV23-1 is flagged as an ORF with uncertain function. Trimming cost V 5 bases and J 3 bases, with 8 bases left between them. This CDR3 region has 12 residues. The CDR3 coding sequence is TGCGCCAGCAGTTCGACGGGCTACGAGCAGTACTTC. The encoded protein is CASSSTGYEQYF.

The V gene is TRBV6-6, the J gene TRBJ1-2; no clear D gene. Trimming removed 6 bases at V and 4 bases at J, with 9 bases between. The CDR3 length is 12 residues. Germline V lookup: CDR1 MNHNY, CDR2 SVGAGI (reference sequence). The CDR3 region has the DNA TGTGCCAGCAGGGGTACAGTCTATGGCTACACCTTC. Translating it yields CASRGTVYGYTF.

The chain has TRBV7-3 and TRBJ2-1; 10 bases align to TRBD2. J gave up 10 bases and V 5 bases, and 14 bases lay outside the gene matches. The germline gives CDR1 SGHTA, CDR2 FQGTGA. The CDR3 covers 16 residues. This chain's CDR3 is CASSPQAAGGPQEQFF. In DNA form, the CDR3 reads TGTGCCAGCAGCCCCCAGGCAGCGGGAGGGCCCCAAGAGCAGTTCTTC.

The chain combines TRBV2 with TRBJ2-3, with D unclear. The ends were cut back, 7 bases at V and 4 bases at J, with 12 bases in the middle. The CDR3 is 13 amino acids. Germline values: CDR1 SNHLY, CDR2 FYNNEI. The CDR3 DNA is TGTGCCAGCACCCCTAAAGTGGCAGATACGCAGTATTTT. It yields the protein CASTPKVADTQYF.

This rearrangement joins TRBV25-1 to TRBJ2-3, with a possible D match to TRBD1 (5 bases). Deletions cut 1 base from V and 1 base from J, with 12 bases between. This CDR3 has 16 amino acids. The germline gives CDR1 MGHDK, CDR2 SYGVNS. CDR3 coding DNA: TGTGCCAGCAGTGAATCTAGAGGCAGGGGCACAGATACGCAGTATTTT. Its protein product is CASSESRGRGTDTQYF.

The table lists this clone with a count of one. V gene TRBV5-5 combines with J gene TRBJ1-2; 8 bases map to TRBD1. CDR3 size: 13 residues. The V and J ends lost 4 bases and 13 bases, in that order; junction bases with no gene match: 12. The germline gives CDR1 SGHKS, CDR2 YYEKEE (reference sequence). The CDR3, as DNA: TGTGCCAGCAGCCAGGATGGACAGGGTCCCAGCACCTTC. It yields the protein CASSQDGQGPSTF.

The chain is built from TRBV12-3 or TRBV12-4 and TRBJ2-1, with unresolved D. The CDR3 loop spans 11 amino acids. The V and J ends lost 3 bases and 7 bases respectively, with 4 bases between them. CDR3 nucleotide sequence: TGTGCCAGCAGTTTCTATAATGAGCAGTTCTTC. This gives the protein CASSFYNEQFF.

V usage is TRBV7-9 and J usage is TRBJ2-1; the match to TRBD2 covers 11 bases. V lost 2 bases and J lost 7; bases outside the gene matches: 16. CDR3 length equals 19 residues. CDR1 and CDR2 from the germline V gene are SEHNR and FQNEAQ (reference sequence). In DNA form, the CDR3 reads TGTGCCAGCAGCTTATATAGGGGGTTGTCTAGCGGGAGGAGAAATGAGCAGTTCTTC. It codes for CASSLYRGLSSGRRNEQFF.